This record looks at one TCR beta chain sequence and its context. The record originates from a study of blood T cell repertoires in COVID-19. Overall study context: The United States, Italy and Spain supplied acute and convalescent COVID-19 samples. PBMCs, B-cell-depleted T cells, or T cells were the source of the cDNA or gDNA that made up the material.

Original processing notes: Nucleated cell number was recorded as an estimate derived from reference gene primer amplification. The method was immunoSEQ multiplex PCR; TCRdb's version includes in-frame clones alone and lacks a portion of them. Clonal size and the V and J genes are those of that table, whereas D and trimming came from the DNA. The table lists fewer than 70,000 clones, about 86% of them singletons. V trimming: 1 base; J trimming: 6 bases; junction bases outside the gene matches: 10. Germline V gives CDR1 MGHRA, CDR2 YSYEKL. The CDR3 has 16 amino acids. The TCR sequence derives from a woman aged 55 to 70 with acute or convalescent COVID-19. The rearrangement joins TRBV4-1 to TRBJ1-2; TRBD1 agrees at 8 bases. The specimen sequenced was peripheral blood. CDR3 bases: TGCGCCAGCAGCCAAGCTACGGACAGGGTACTGGATGGCTACACCTTC. Translated, it gives CASSQATDRVLDGYTF.